What follows are 25 T cell receptor beta chains derived from one specimen sequenced in a study of regulatory T cells in long-lasting Graves disease. Time point noted: newly diagnosed GD, antithyroid drugs for less than 3 months. PBMCs were the source of the RNA used for TCR sequencing. CDR3 regions were amplified by Arm-PCR using iRepertoire HTBI primers to build TCR beta libraries. TCRdb re-called the multiplex PCR reads with MiXCR, one entry per CDR3 protein. The sample holds 300,000 to 400,000 distinct CDR3 sequences, about a sixth seen once. The data were also submitted as part of a second study, on T cells in Graves' hyperthyroidism and ophthalmopathy.

Specimen: peripheral blood mononuclear cells (PBMCs), collected at new diagnosis, from a patient treated with antithyroid drugs. Every receptor here comes from a man aged 35 to 55 with Graves disease.

V is TRBV28 and J is TRBJ2-5; D is uncertain. Trimming left V 7 bases short and J 2 bases short, with 17 bases between. CDR3 length equals 15 residues. Germline assignment: CDR1 MDHEN and CDR2 SYDVKM. The CDR3 DNA is TGTGCCAGCACCCCTGGTCGGATTCGACAAGAGACCCAGTACTTC. Residues: CASTPGRIRQETQYF.

V is TRBV3-1 and J is TRBJ2-3; a possible D gene is TRBD1 (6 bases). V was clipped by 1 base and J by 2 bases, with 10 bases between them. Germline V gene sequence: CDR1 LGHDT, CDR2 YNNKEL (reference sequence). CDR3 length: 15 residues. Written as DNA, the CDR3 is TGTGCCAGCAGCCAAGTGGTGGGGGCCACAGATACGCAGTATTTT. Translating it yields CASSQVVGATDTQYF.

The sample holds many counts of this clonotype. V gene TRBV5-6 combines with J gene TRBJ2-5; no firm D call. Germline CDR1 is SGHDT and CDR2 is YYEEEE. V dropped 1 base and J dropped 1 base, with 8 bases sitting between them. This CDR3 region has 14 residues. The CDR3 is CASSLYWSQETQYF. CDR3 DNA sequence: TGTGCCAGCAGCTTGTACTGGTCCCAAGAGACCCAGTACTTC.

This clonotype showed up just a few times. The CDR3 nucleotides are TGTGCCAGCAGTTCCAGGGGACAGGGAAGAACCGGGGAGCTGTTTTTT. Amino acids: CASSSRGQGRTGELFF. This chain joins TRBV6-5 and TRBJ2-2; 9 positions match TRBD1. Germline-derived CDR1 and CDR2 are MNHEY and SVGAGI. The J segment lost 5 bases and the V segment lost 4 bases, leaving 8 bases of the junction unmatched. The CDR3 is made up of 16 amino acids.

This clonotype was counted many times. The chain links TRBV18 to TRBJ2-5; D uncertain. The germline V gene has CDR1 KGHSH and CDR2 LQKENI. Between the trimmed V and J ends, which lost 8 bases and 2 bases, there was a span of 9 bases. This CDR3 region has 12 residues. CDR3 sequence (DNA): TGTGCCAGCAGCCCTTCGCAAGAGACCCAGTACTTC. This sequence encodes CASSPSQETQYF.

The V call is TRBV6-2 or TRBV6-3, the J call TRBJ2-5; 10 bases are a match to TRBD2. Trimming cost V 5 bases and J 2 bases; bases outside gene matches: 5. Germline V lookup: CDR1 MNHEY, CDR2 SVGEGT. This CDR3 is built from 15 residues. Here the CDR3 reads CASSPQLAGQETQYF. In DNA, the CDR3 is TGTGCCAGCAGTCCCCAACTAGCGGGGCAAGAGACCCAGTACTTC.

This clonotype was seen at least ten times. The rearrangement links TRBV7-2 to TRBJ2-3, with TRBD1 as a possible D gene (5 bases). Trimming cost V 5 bases and J 9 bases, with 15 bases left between them. Per germline, CDR1 SGHTA and CDR2 FQGNSA. The CDR3 is made up of 13 amino acids. This CDR3 reads CASSTARRTTQYF. CDR3 bases: TGTGCCAGCAGCACAGCGAGACGGACAACGCAGTATTTT.

This clonotype has ten or more counts. The CDR3: CASSPDRGRQETQYF. CDR3 DNA sequence: TGTGCCAGCAGCCCGGACAGGGGGAGGCAAGAGACCCAGTACTTC. V and J are TRBV11-3 and TRBJ2-5, with TRBD1 matching 10 bases. The CDR3 length is 15 residues. The germline V gene encodes CDR1 SGHNT and CDR2 YENEEA. The J segment lost 2 bases and the V segment lost 5 bases, leaving 5 bases of the junction unmatched.

This clonotype was counted between two and nine times. The chain links TRBV5-6 to TRBJ2-7; a possible D gene is TRBD2 (5 bases). This CDR3 contains 16 residues. Trimming stripped 0 bases from V and 0 bases from J, with 13 bases between. The germline V gene has CDR1 SGHDT and CDR2 YYEEEE. CDR3 sequence reads: CASSLGVEGYSYEQYF. CDR3 coding DNA: TGTGCCAGCAGCTTGGGCGTCGAGGGATACTCCTACGAGCAGTACTTC.

The V call is TRBV5-1, the J call TRBJ2-2; a weak D match, TRBD1 (6 bases). CDR1 is SGHRS and CDR2 is YFSETQ in the germline V gene. V was shortened by 4 bases and J by 0 bases, with 13 bases between the two germline ends. This CDR3 has 16 residues. For the CDR3, the DNA is TGCGCCAGCAGCATCTCAGGGGCCCCGAACACCGGGGAGCTGTTTTTT. Protein sequence: CASSISGAPNTGELFF.

This clonotype showed up many times. The chain is built from TRBV2 and TRBJ1-5; D is possibly TRBD1 (6 bases). CDR1 and CDR2 (germline): SNHLY, FYNNEI. V dropped 7 bases and J dropped 4 bases, with 11 bases sitting between them. This CDR3 spans 13 amino acids. The CDR3 protein is CASKGEVNQPQHF. The CDR3 DNA follows: TGTGCCAGCAAGGGGGAGGTTAATCAGCCCCAGCATTTT.

This clonotype occurred many times. The V gene is TRBV11-3, the J gene TRBJ2-7; D is perhaps TRBD1 (6 bases). Looked up from germline, CDR1 is SGHNT and CDR2 is YENEEA. The CDR3 spans 17 residues. V lost 5 bases, J lost 4 bases, and 24 bases lay in between. The CDR3 region is CASSQGTSTEGSYEQYF. The CDR3, as DNA: TGTGCCAGCAGCCAGGGGACCTCAACCGAGGGGTCTTACGAGCAGTACTTC.

This clonotype turned up a few times. The chain combines TRBV9 with TRBJ1-5; 10 nucleotides line up with TRBD1. Trimming removed 4 bases from V and 3 bases from J; junction bases left unmatched: 13. The CDR3 has 18 amino acids. CDR1 is SGDLS, CDR2 YYNGEE, per germline. The CDR3 DNA sequence: TGTGCCAGCAGCCCCCGGACAGGGGGTTTAATTCTCAATCAGCCCCAGCATTTT. Its protein product is CASSPRTGGLILNQPQHF.

In its sample, this clonotype was seen many times. CDR3 in DNA: TGTGCCAGCAGTTACCCAGGGGGCTCCGAGCAGTACTTC. Protein sequence: CASSYPGGSEQYF. The chain is built from TRBV6-5 and TRBJ2-7; TRBD1 matches 8 bases. This CDR3 comprises 13 residues. J lost 6 bases, V lost 2 bases, and 3 bases had no gene match. Germline assignment: CDR1 MNHEY and CDR2 SVGAGI.

Many counts were recorded for this clonotype. The rearrangement joins TRBV18 to TRBJ2-7; D is undetermined. The CDR3 totals 13 residues. Trimming pared 2 bases from V and 5 bases from J, leaving 10 bases between. CDR1 is KGHSH, CDR2 LQKENI, per germline. The CDR3 here is CASSPNPFHEQYF. Here the CDR3 DNA reads TGTGCCAGCTCACCAAATCCTTTCCACGAGCAGTACTTC.

The J gene is TRBJ2-2, the V gene TRBV6-2 or TRBV6-3; D is uncertain. Germline loops: CDR1 MNHEY, CDR2 SVGEGT. Trimming pared 2 bases from V and 7 bases from J, leaving 8 bases between. This CDR3 spans 13 amino acids. In DNA, the CDR3 is TGTGCCAGCAGTTACGTCACTCTCGGGGAGCTGTTTTTT. Amino acid sequence: CASSYVTLGELFF.

This clonotype was seen repeatedly, ten times or more. The chain recombines TRBV20-1 with TRBJ2-3, with 10 bases aligning to TRBD1. Germline values: CDR1 DFQATT, CDR2 SNEGSKA (reference sequence). The CDR3 length is 16 residues. The trim removed 1 base at V and 2 bases at J, leaving 6 bases unmatched. The CDR3, as DNA: TGCAGTGCTAGAGTGTTTGGGACAGGGGCCACAGATACGCAGTATTTT. As protein: CSARVFGTGATDTQYF.

Many counts were recorded for this clonotype. The rearrangement uses TRBV5-1 and TRBJ2-6, with D uncertain. The CDR3 extends over 16 amino acids. V was cut by 0 bases and J by 4 bases, with 11 bases left in between. The germline CDR1 and CDR2 sequences are SGHRS and YFSETQ. CDR3 protein: CASSLASSYGANVLTF. The DNA of the CDR3 is TGCGCCAGCAGCTTGGCCTCGAGCTACGGGGCCAACGTCCTGACTTTC.

As for this clonotype: This likely reflects a read error, since a far larger clone is one base away. The chain is built from TRBV12-3 or TRBV12-4 and TRBJ2-5, with TRBD2 as a possible D gene (5 bases). The DNA end is a closer match to TRBJ2-1, so the J assignment may be wrong. This CDR3 is 16 amino acids long. This CDR3 is CASSPPSAGPLGEQFF. Here the CDR3 DNA reads TGTGCCAGCAGTCCACCATCGGCGGGTCCCCTCGGAGAGCAGTTCTTC.

This clonotype was detected many times. The chain has TRBV18 and TRBJ2-1; TRBD2 matches at 7 bases. With V trimmed by 0 bases and J by 3 bases, 2 bases remained unmatched. The V gene's germline CDR1 is KGHSH and CDR2 LQKENI. The CDR3 has 15 amino acids. CDR3 protein: CASSPPLAVYNEQFF. In nucleotides, the CDR3 is TGTGCCAGCTCACCACCTCTAGCGGTCTACAATGAGCAGTTCTTC.

This sequence joins TRBV18 and TRBJ2-2; D tentatively reads TRBD1 or TRBD2 (5 bases each). CDR1 KGHSH and CDR2 LQKENI come from the germline V gene. This CDR3 has 15 residues. The ends were cut back, 5 bases at V and 6 bases at J, with 16 bases in the middle. The CDR3 protein is CASSMQGVNAGELFF. Written as DNA, the CDR3 is TGTGCCAGCTCAATGCAGGGAGTAAACGCCGGGGAGCTGTTTTTT.

Ten or more counts support this clonotype. The genes are TRBV28 and TRBJ1-4; the D gene is possibly TRBD1 (6 bases). Germline V gene data show CDR1 as MDHEN and CDR2 as SYDVKM. This CDR3 has 14 amino acids. Trimming took 6 bases from V and 2 from J, leaving 10 bases between them. The CDR3 nucleotides read TGTGCCAGCAGCGCCAGGGGTACTAATGAAAAACTGTTTTTT. Protein sequence: CASSARGTNEKLFF. Full variable domain (rest looked up from reference TRBV28 and TRBJ1-4): DVKVTQSSRYLVKRTGEKVFLECVQDMDHENMFWYRQDPGLGLRLIYFSYDVKMKEKGDIPEGYSVSREKKERFSLILESASTNQTSMYLCASSARGTNEKLFFGSGTQLSVL.

This clonotype was counted ten times or more. This CDR3 is CSVARQAASTDTQYF. CDR3 in DNA: TGCAGCGTTGCCAGGCAGGCCGCTAGCACAGATACGCAGTATTTT. The genes are TRBV29-1 and TRBJ2-3; D ambiguous. Trimming cost V 4 bases and J 0 bases, with 14 bases left between them. This CDR3 spans 15 amino acids. Germline loops: CDR1 SQVTM, CDR2 ANQGSEA.

Many counts were recorded for this clonotype. The V and J genes are TRBV7-8 and TRBJ1-1; D ambiguous. CDR1 SGHVS and CDR2 FQNEAQ come from the germline V gene. Trimming removed 0 bases at V and 4 bases at J, with 12 bases between. This CDR3 has 15 residues. The CDR3 protein is CASSLARGLGTEAFF. CDR3 coding DNA: TGTGCCAGCAGCTTAGCGCGGGGTTTAGGCACTGAAGCTTTCTTT.

The sample holds a few counts of this clonotype. The rearrangement links TRBV7-2 to TRBJ2-3; TRBD1 matches 7 bases. The CDR3 is 15 amino acids. The J segment lost 0 bases and the V segment lost 5 bases, leaving 5 bases of the junction unmatched. From germline, CDR1 is SGHTA and CDR2 FQGNSA. The CDR3: CASSRDSSSTDTQYF. The CDR3 region has the DNA TGTGCCAGCAGCAGGGACAGCTCTAGCACAGATACGCAGTATTTT.